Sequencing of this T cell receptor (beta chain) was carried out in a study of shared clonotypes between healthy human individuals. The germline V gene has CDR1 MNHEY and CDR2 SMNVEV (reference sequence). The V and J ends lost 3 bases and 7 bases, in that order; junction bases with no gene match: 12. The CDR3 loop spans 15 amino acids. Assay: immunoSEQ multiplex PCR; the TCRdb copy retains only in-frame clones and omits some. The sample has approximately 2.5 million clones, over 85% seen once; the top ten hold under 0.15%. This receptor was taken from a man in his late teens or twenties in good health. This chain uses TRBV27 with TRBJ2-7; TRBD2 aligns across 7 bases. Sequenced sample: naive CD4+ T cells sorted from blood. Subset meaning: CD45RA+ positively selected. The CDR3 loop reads CASSLAWEGTREQYF. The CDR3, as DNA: TGTGCCAGCAGTTTGGCGTGGGAGGGGACGCGGGAGCAGTACTTC.